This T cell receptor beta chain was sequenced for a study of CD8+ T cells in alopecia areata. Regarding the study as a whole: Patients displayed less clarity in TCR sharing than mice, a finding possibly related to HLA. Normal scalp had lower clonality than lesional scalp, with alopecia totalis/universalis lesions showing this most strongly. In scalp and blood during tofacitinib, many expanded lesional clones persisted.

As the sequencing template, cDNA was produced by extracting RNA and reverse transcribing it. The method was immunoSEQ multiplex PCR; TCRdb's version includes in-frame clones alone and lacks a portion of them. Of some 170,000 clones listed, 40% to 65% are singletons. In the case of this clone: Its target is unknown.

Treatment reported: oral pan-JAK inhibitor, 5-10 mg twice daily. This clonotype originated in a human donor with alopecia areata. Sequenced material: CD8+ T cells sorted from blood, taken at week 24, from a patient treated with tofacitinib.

CDR3 sequence reads: CASGWQQGYKADTQYF. CDR3 DNA sequence: TGTGCTAGTGGTTGGCAACAGGGGTATAAGGCAGATACGCAGTATTTT. The rearrangement links TRBV12-5 to TRBJ2-3; the match to TRBD1 covers 7 bases. Germline V gene data show CDR1 as LGHNT and CDR2 as FRNRAP. The junction had 11 bases not matched to a gene; V was cut back by 4 bases and J by 4 bases. The length of the CDR3 is 16 residues.